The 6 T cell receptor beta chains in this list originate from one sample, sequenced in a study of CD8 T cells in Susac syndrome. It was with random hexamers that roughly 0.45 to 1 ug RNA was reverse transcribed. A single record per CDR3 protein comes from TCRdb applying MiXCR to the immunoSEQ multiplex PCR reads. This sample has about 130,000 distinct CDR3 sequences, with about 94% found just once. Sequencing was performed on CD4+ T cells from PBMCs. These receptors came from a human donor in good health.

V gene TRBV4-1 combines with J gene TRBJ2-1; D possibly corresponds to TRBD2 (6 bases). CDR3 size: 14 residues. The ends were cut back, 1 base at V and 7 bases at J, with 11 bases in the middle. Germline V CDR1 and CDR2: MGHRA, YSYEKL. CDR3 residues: CASSQAGAANEQFF. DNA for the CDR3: TGCGCCAGCAGCCAAGCGGGAGCAGCGAATGAGCAGTTCTTC.

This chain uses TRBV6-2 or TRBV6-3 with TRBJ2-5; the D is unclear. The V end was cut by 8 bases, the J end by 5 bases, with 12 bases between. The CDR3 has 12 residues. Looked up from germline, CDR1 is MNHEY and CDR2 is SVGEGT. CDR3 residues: CASSNRAETQYF. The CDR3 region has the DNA TGTGCCAGCTCCAACCGCGCGGAGACCCAGTACTTC.

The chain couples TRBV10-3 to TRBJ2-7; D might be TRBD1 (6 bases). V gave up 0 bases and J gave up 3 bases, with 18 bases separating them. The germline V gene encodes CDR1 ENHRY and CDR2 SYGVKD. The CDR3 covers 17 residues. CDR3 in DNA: TGTGCCATCAGTGAGTCGAGTGGGGTCAGGGGAGTCTACGAGCAGTACTTC. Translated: CAISESSGVRGVYEQYF.

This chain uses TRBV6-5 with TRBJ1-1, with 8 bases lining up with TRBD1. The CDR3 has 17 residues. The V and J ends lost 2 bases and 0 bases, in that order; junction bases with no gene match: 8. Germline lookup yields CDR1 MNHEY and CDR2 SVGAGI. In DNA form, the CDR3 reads TGTGCCAGCAGTTACCGGGACAGGTCGTATTTGAACACTGAAGCTTTCTTT. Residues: CASSYRDRSYLNTEAFF.

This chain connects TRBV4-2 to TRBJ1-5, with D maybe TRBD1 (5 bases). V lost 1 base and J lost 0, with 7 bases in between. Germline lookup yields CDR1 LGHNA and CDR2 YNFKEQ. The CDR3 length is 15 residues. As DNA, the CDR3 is TGTGCCAGCAGCCAAGGGGGGACTAGCAATCAGCCCCAGCATTTT. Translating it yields CASSQGGTSNQPQHF.

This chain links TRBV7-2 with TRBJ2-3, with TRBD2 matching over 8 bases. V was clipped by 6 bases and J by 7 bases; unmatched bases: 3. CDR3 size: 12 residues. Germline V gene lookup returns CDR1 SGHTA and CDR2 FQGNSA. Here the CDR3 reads CASRAGGYTQYF. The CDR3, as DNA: TGTGCCAGCAGGGCGGGGGGTTATACGCAGTATTTT.